This TCR beta chain was obtained from a study of T cell responses to AZD1222 COVID-19 vaccine. Findings of the study overall: Baseline seropositivity occurred in only 5 to 7 AZD1222 recipients. Repertoire sampling occurred only after the peak T cell response. The donor group comprised mostly white British people and more females; the analysis possibly underestimated clonal diversity.

For this clone: No antigen is known for it.

Second doses that came at about 4 or about 12 weeks were put together. Germline V gives CDR1 LNHDA, CDR2 SQIVND (reference sequence). The CDR3 has 15 residues. V was cut by 2 bases and J by 7 bases, with 14 bases left in between. Clones were read by immunoSEQ multiplex PCR, and TCRdb kept only the in-frame ones, dropping some. The table lists about 150,000 clones, roughly 90% of them singletons. This clonotype was sampled from an adult who received the AZD1222 COVID-19 vaccine. The sequenced sample was peripheral blood, obtained 28 days after the second AZD1222 dose. The chain recombines TRBV19 with TRBJ1-4; D unclear. The CDR3 DNA sequence: TGTGCCAGTAGTATAAGATTCGGTTACGGTGAAAAACTGTTTTTT. As protein: CASSIRFGYGEKLFF.